The sequence of this T cell receptor beta chain was determined in a study of blood T cell repertoires in COVID-19. Original methodology: Amplifying reference gene primers gave estimates of nucleated cell counts. Generated by immunoSEQ multiplex PCR, the TCRdb table keeps only in-frame clones and is missing some. From that table come the V and J calls and clone size; the DNA was used to work out D and trimming. The sample has about 390,000 clones, more than 75% seen once. CDR1 and CDR2 (germline): GTSNPN, SVGIG (reference sequence). J lost 1 base, V lost 7 bases, and 4 bases had no gene match. The CDR3 runs to 13 residues.

The chain combines TRBV30 with TRBJ2-4; 7 nucleotides match TRBD2. What was sequenced was PBMCs or T cells enriched from blood (not recorded which). The receptor comes from a woman in her fifties or sixties who had recovered from COVID-19. CDR3 nucleotides: TGTGCCTCCTGGGAGGGGGCCAAAAACATTCAGTACTTC. Translating it yields CASWEGAKNIQYF.